In this sample, the clone carrying this TCR beta chain turned up a few times. No antigen is known for it. With 0 bases removed from V and 3 bases from J, the gap between germline ends came to 15 bases. The CDR3 contains 16 residues. CDR1 and CDR2 from the germline V gene are SGHDN and FVKESK. This specimen comes from a study of CD8 T cells in ankylosing spondylitis. General study findings and limits: A motif in TCR beta, a set of several highly homologous variants, appeared characteristic of ankylosing spondylitis blood.

TCRdb recomputed calls from the 5' RACE reads with MiXCR, one row per CDR3 protein. The sample has 670,000 or so distinct CDR3 sequences, roughly 19% seen once. This sequence originates from a male donor with ankylosing spondylitis. The rearrangement joins TRBV14 to TRBJ2-7, with TRBD1 as a possible D gene (5 bases). Material for sequencing was blood, either unsorted or a sorted T cell fraction (not recorded which). CDR3 DNA sequence: TGTGCCAGCAGCCAAGAATGCCCGACAGCAAACTACGAGCAGTACTTC. This gives the protein CASSQECPTANYEQYF.